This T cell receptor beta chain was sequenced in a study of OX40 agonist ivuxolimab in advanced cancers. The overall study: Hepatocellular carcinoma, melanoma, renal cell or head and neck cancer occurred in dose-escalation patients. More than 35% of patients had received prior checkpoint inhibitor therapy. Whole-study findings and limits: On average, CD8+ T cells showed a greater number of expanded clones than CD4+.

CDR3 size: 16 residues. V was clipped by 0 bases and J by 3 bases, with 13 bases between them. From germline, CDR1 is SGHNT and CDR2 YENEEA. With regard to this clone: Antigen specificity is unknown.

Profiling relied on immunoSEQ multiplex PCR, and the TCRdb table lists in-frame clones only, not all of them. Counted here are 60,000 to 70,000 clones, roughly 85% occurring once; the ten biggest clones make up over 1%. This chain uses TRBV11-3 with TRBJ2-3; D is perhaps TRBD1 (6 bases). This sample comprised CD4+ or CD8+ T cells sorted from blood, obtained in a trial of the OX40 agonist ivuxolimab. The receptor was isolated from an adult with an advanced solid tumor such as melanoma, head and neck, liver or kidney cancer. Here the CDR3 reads CASSLDGTGTTDTQYF. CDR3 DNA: TGTGCCAGCAGCTTAGATGGTACAGGGACAACAGATACGCAGTATTTT.